What follows are 2 T cell receptor beta chains derived from one specimen sequenced in a study of T cells in Graves' hyperthyroidism and ophthalmopathy. Researchers amplified the TCR beta CDR3 regions from RNA transcripts. The TCR CDR3 was amplified in a first-round RT-PCR using the HTBI primer set. TCRdb independently ran MiXCR on the multiplex PCR reads; one entry per CDR3 protein. This repertoire shows 400,000 to 500,000 distinct CDR3 sequences, around 13% found once; its top ten account for approximately 5.3%. Sample: blood. The receptor set was obtained from a woman aged 18-29 years with Graves' hyperthyroidism.

The chain carries TRBV30 and TRBJ2-7; perhaps TRBD2 as D (5 bases). The germline CDR1 and CDR2 sequences are GTSNPN and SVGIG (reference sequence). The V end was cut by 4 bases, the J end by 2 bases, with 9 bases between. The CDR3 runs to 12 residues. This chain's CDR3 is CAWNKGAYEQYF. DNA of the CDR3: TGTGCCTGGAACAAGGGAGCCTACGAGCAGTACTTC.

The chain combines TRBV20-1 with TRBJ2-5, with D maybe TRBD1 (7 bases). Germline V gene lookup returns CDR1 DFQATT and CDR2 SNEGSKA (reference sequence). CDR3 length equals 18 residues. V lost 3 bases and J 1 base, leaving 24 bases between the germline ends. In nucleotides, the CDR3 is TGCAGTGCTAGTGGTGAGGCGGGGACAGCCATGATCCAAGAGACCCAGTACTTC. Protein: CSASGEAGTAMIQETQYF.